This T cell receptor beta chain was profiled in a study of cytomegalovirus exposure and HLA in healthy donors. Study results and caveats: Later, TCR association rates were found to vary by HLA locus, highest for DRB1 and lowest for HLA-C.

The primer mix had 60 Vbeta and 13 Jbeta primers. Repertoires were generated with immunoSEQ multiplex PCR, while TCRdb's copy carries only in-frame clones and drops some. This repertoire shows under 200,000 clones, about 80% found once; its top ten account for about 9.6%. Between the trimmed V and J ends, which lost 3 bases and 5 bases, there was a span of 13 bases. This CDR3 contains 14 residues. Germline lookup yields CDR1 SGHTA and CDR2 FQGNSA. Concerning this clone: Its specificity is not known.

The V and J genes are TRBV7-2 and TRBJ1-1, with D unresolved. The sequence was collected from a young man in good health and CMV-seropositive. The sample comprised PBMCs. CDR3 amino acids: CASSFQASTTEAFF. DNA for the CDR3: TGTGCCAGCAGCTTTCAAGCTTCGACTACTGAAGCTTTCTTT.